Below are 14 T cell receptor beta chains sequenced from a single sample in a study of T-cell memory formation after mild COVID-19. MiXCR, applied by TCRdb to the 5' RACE reads, yields one record per CDR3 protein. This repertoire shows hundreds of thousands of distinct CDR3 sequences, about 20% found once; its top ten account for about 12%. The sequencing input was PBMCs or a T cell subset sorted from them (not recorded which). These receptors came from an adult woman who had mild COVID-19 (a few samples of this study predate the infection). Cell type and time point are not known.

This clonotype was seen a few times. The V call is TRBV7-2, the J call TRBJ1-5; no definite D call. The germline V gene has CDR1 SGHTA and CDR2 FQGNSA. Deletions cut 1 base from V and 7 bases from J, with 8 bases between. The CDR3 has 13 amino acids. CDR3: CASSLGFGQPQHF. The CDR3 DNA reads as TGTGCCAGCAGCTTAGGTTTCGGGCAGCCCCAGCATTTT.

This clonotype came up a few times. The CDR3 nucleotides read TGTGCCAGCAGACGACCCGGGACTAGTCCTCAAGAGACCCAGTACTTC. Its protein product is CASRRPGTSPQETQYF. The V gene is TRBV11-2, the J gene TRBJ2-5, with 8 nucleotides matching TRBD2. The CDR3 sequence is 16 residues long. V shed 6 bases and J 2 bases; nucleotides not matched to a gene: 11. Germline V gene data show CDR1 as SGHAT and CDR2 as FQNNGV. Full variable domain (rest looked up from reference TRBV11-2 and TRBJ2-5): EAGVAQSPRYKIIEKRQSVAFWCNPISGHATLYWYQQILGQGPKLLIQFQNNGVVDDSQLPKDRFSAERLKGVDSTLKIQPAKLEDSAVYLCASRRPGTSPQETQYFGPGTRLLVL.

This clonotype came up once. V and J are TRBV12-3 or TRBV12-4 and TRBJ2-3, with D uncertain. CDR3 length: 13 amino acids. V lost 10 bases to trimming and J lost 5 bases, with 16 bases between them. Written as DNA, the CDR3 is TGTGCCACCACCTTTGGCGCTCAAGATACGCAGTATTTT. Encoded protein: CATTFGAQDTQYF.

The chain links TRBV29-1 to TRBJ1-2; TRBD1 matches 9 bases. Germline values: CDR1 SQVTM, CDR2 ANQGSEA. The CDR3 has 12 residues. J was trimmed by 3 bases and V by 6 bases; bases with no gene match: 2. The CDR3 DNA reads TGCAGCGTGGACAGGGGATACTATGGCTACACCTTC. It translates to CSVDRGYYGYTF. Using reference TRBV29-1 and TRBJ1-2 for the parts outside the CDR3, the full variable domain is SAVISQKPSRDICQRGTSLTIQCQVDSQVTMMFWYRQQPGQSLTLIATANQGSEATYESGFVIDKFPISRPNLTFSTLTVSNMSPEDSSIYLCSVDRGYYGYTFGSGTRLTVV.

The rearrangement links TRBV7-9 to TRBJ2-3; 12 nucleotides match TRBD2. This CDR3 region has 13 residues. Germline V CDR1 and CDR2: SEHNR, FQNEAQ (reference sequence). V was pared by 10 bases and J by 5 bases, with 4 bases of the junction left unmatched. The CDR3 sequence: CATRTSGIDTQYF. CDR3 coding DNA: TGTGCCACCAGGACTAGCGGGATAGATACGCAGTATTTT. Looking up the rest from reference TRBV7-9 and TRBJ2-3 gives the full variable domain: DTGVSQNPRHKITKRGQNVTFRCDPISEHNRLYWYRQTLGQGPEFLTYFQNEAQLEKSRLLSDRFSAERPKGSFSTLEIQRTEQGDSAMYLCATRTSGIDTQYFGPGTRLTVL.

The chain couples TRBV5-4 to TRBJ1-5; maybe TRBD1 (5 bases). From germline, CDR1 is SGHNT and CDR2 YYREEE (reference sequence). The CDR3 is 15 residues long. Trimming shortened V by 5 bases and J by 0 bases, and 12 bases separated the two germline ends. The CDR3: CASSPGGNSNQPQHF. The CDR3 DNA sequence: TGTGCCAGCAGTCCCGGGGGTAATAGCAATCAGCCCCAGCATTTT. Variable domain in full (rest from reference TRBV5-4 and TRBJ1-5): ETGVTQSPTHLIKTRGQQVTLRCSSQSGHNTVSWYQQALGQGPQFIFQYYREEENGRGNFPPRFSGLQFPNYSSELNVNALELDDSALYLCASSPGGNSNQPQHFGDGTRLSIL.

The chain has TRBV2 and TRBJ1-5, with D possibly being TRBD1 (5 bases). Looked up from germline, CDR1 is SNHLY and CDR2 is FYNNEI. The CDR3 loop spans 12 amino acids. The V end was cut by 5 bases, the J end by 6 bases, with 8 bases between. The CDR3 DNA is TGTGCCAGCAGTCCAGGGTTTCAGCCCCAGCATTTT. Amino acid sequence: CASSPGFQPQHF.

In its sample, this clonotype was seen a few times. The V and J genes are TRBV10-3 and TRBJ1-4, with D possibly being TRBD1 (6 bases). The V gene's germline CDR1 is ENHRY and CDR2 SYGVKD. With 3 bases removed from V and 8 bases from J, the gap between germline ends came to 13 bases. The CDR3 sequence is 14 residues long. Written as DNA, the CDR3 is TGTGCCATCAGTGAAGGGTCAGGGGCGGAAAAACTGTTTTTT. This codes for CAISEGSGAEKLFF.

The chain has TRBV14 and TRBJ2-1; 10 bases map to TRBD2. Germline V gives CDR1 SGHDN, CDR2 FVKESK. The CDR3 extends over 15 amino acids. Losses at the gene ends were 6 bases for V and 1 base for J; bases not matched to a gene: 3. Written as DNA, the CDR3 is TGTGCCAGCAGGCTAGCGGGGGCGTCCTACAATGAGCAGTTCTTC. It is translated as CASRLAGASYNEQFF.

This clonotype was counted ten times or more. The chain combines TRBV30 with TRBJ2-3; maybe TRBD2 (6 bases). Germline CDR1 GTSNPN, CDR2 SVGIG (reference sequence). Trimming stripped 3 bases from V and 6 bases from J, with 22 bases between. The CDR3 sequence is 16 residues long. Here the CDR3 reads CAWSPGTTTGRDTQYF. The CDR3 coding sequence is TGTGCCTGGAGCCCAGGGACCACGACTGGGAGGGATACGCAGTATTTT.

The chain combines TRBV4-3 with TRBJ2-3; tentatively, D is TRBD1 (6 bases). V was cut by 1 base and J by 2 bases, with 10 bases left in between. CDR1 and CDR2 from the germline V gene are LGHNA and YSLEER. This CDR3 comprises 15 residues. The CDR3 nucleotides read TGCGCCAGCAGCCAAGCCAGGGGCTTCACAGATACGCAGTATTTT. Translating it yields CASSQARGFTDTQYF.

This clonotype was picked up a small number of times. V gene TRBV20-1 combines with J gene TRBJ2-5; perhaps TRBD1 as D (5 bases). Between the trimmed V and J ends, which lost 6 bases and 0 bases, there was a span of 23 bases. The CDR3 totals 17 residues. The V gene's germline CDR1 is DFQATT and CDR2 SNEGSKA (reference sequence). CDR3 nucleotide sequence: TGCAGTGCCCTACTGTTCGCGGACAAAGCGTACCAAGAGACCCAGTACTTC. Encoded protein: CSALLFADKAYQETQYF.

This rearrangement joins TRBV11-3 to TRBJ2-1; a weak D match, TRBD2 (6 bases). Trimming removed 5 bases from V and 0 bases from J, with 14 bases in between. Germline V gene data show CDR1 as SGHNT and CDR2 as YENEEA. The CDR3 contains 16 residues. The CDR3 region is CASSPLGDFSYNEQFF. CDR3 in DNA: TGTGCCAGCAGCCCATTAGGGGACTTCTCCTACAATGAGCAGTTCTTC.

The chain carries TRBV4-2 and TRBJ1-1; D gene ambiguous. The CDR3 runs 11 residues. Trimming pared 1 base from V and 11 bases from J, leaving 8 bases between. In germline, CDR1 is LGHNA, CDR2 YNFKEQ. CDR3 region: CASSQGTWAFF. The CDR3 DNA reads TGTGCCAGCAGCCAAGGGACGTGGGCTTTCTTT.